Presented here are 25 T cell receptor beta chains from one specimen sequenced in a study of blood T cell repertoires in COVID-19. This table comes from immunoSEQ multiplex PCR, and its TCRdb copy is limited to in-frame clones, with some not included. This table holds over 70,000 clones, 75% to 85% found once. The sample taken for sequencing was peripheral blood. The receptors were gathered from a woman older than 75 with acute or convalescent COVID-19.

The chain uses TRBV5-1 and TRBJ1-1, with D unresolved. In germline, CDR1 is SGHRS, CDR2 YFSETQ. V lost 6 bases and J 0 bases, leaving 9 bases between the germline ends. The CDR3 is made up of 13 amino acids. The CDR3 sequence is CASKNGLNTEAFF. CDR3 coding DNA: TGCGCCAGCAAAAACGGTTTGAACACTGAAGCTTTCTTT.

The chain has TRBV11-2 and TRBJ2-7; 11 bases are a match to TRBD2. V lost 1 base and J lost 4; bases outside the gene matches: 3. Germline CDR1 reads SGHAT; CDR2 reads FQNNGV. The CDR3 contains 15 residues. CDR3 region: CASSLVGTSGYEQYF. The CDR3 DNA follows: TGTGCCAGCAGCTTAGTCGGGACTAGCGGTTACGAGCAGTACTTC. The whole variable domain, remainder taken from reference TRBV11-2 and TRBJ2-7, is EAGVAQSPRYKIIEKRQSVAFWCNPISGHATLYWYQQILGQGPKLLIQFQNNGVVDDSQLPKDRFSAERLKGVDSTLKIQPAKLEDSAVYLCASSLVGTSGYEQYFGPGTRLTVT.

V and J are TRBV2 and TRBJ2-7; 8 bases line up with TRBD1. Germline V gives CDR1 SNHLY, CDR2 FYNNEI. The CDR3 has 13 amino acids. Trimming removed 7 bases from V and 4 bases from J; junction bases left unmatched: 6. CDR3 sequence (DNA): TGTGCCAGCAACAAGGGACAGGAATACGAGCAGTACTTC. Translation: CASNKGQEYEQYF.

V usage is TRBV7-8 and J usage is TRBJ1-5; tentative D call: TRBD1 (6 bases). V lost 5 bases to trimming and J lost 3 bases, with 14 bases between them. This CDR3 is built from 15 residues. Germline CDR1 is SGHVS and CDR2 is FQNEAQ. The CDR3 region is CASSNYRVLNQPQHF. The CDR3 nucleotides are TGTGCCAGCAGCAACTACAGGGTCCTCAATCAGCCCCAGCATTTT.

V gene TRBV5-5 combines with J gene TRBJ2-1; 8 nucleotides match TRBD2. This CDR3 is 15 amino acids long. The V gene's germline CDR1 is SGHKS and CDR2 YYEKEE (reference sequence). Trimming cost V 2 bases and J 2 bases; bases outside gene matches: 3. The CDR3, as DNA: TGTGCCAGCAGCTTCAGCGGGAGCCCCTACAATGAGCAGTTCTTC. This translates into CASSFSGSPYNEQFF.

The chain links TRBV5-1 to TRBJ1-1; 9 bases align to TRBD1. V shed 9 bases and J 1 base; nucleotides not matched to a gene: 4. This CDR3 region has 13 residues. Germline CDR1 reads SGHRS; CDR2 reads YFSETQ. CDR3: CATRDRANTEAFF. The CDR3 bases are TGCGCCACCCGGGACAGGGCGAACACTGAAGCTTTCTTT.

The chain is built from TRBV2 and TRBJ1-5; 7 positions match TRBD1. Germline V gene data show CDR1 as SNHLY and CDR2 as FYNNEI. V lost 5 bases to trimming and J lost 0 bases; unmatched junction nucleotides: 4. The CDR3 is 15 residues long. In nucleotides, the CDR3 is TGTGCCAGCAGTAGGGACAGAAATAGCAATCAGCCCCAGCATTTT. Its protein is CASSRDRNSNQPQHF.

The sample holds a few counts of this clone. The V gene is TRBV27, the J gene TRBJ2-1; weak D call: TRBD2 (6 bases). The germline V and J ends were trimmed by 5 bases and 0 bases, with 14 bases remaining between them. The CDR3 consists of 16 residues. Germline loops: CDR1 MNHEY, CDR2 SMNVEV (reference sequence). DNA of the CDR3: TGTGCCAGCAGTCGCGGGGACGTGAGCTCCTACAATGAGCAGTTCTTC. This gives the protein CASSRGDVSSYNEQFF.

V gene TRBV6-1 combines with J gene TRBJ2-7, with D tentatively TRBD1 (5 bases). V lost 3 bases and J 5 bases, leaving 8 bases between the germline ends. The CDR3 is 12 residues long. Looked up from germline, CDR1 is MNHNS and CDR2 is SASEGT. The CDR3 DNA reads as TGTGCCAGCAGTGAGCCCAGGGACGAGCAGTACTTC. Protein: CASSEPRDEQYF.

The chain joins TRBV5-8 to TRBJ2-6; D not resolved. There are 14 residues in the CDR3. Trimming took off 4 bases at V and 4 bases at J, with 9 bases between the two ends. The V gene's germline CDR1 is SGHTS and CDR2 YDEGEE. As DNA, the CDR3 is TGTGCCAGCAGCCCCCCATTGGGGGCCAACGTCCTGACTTTC. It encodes CASSPPLGANVLTF.

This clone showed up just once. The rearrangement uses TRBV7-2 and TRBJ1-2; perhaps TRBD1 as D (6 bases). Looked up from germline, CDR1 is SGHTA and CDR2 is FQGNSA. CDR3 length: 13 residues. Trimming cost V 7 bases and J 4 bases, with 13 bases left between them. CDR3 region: CASTSVGGYGYTF. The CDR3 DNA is TGTGCCAGCACCTCCGTAGGGGGCTATGGCTACACCTTC.

CDR3 nucleotide sequence: TGTGCCAGCAGCTCGGGAGGACCCACAAGCTCCTACAATGAGCAGTTCTTC. This encodes CASSSGGPTSSYNEQFF. The chain links TRBV5-4 to TRBJ2-1; 7 bases map to TRBD2. Germline loops: CDR1 SGHNT, CDR2 YYREEE (reference sequence). The CDR3 contains 17 residues. The V and J ends lost 3 bases and 0 bases, in that order; junction bases with no gene match: 9. The whole variable domain, remainder taken from reference TRBV5-4 and TRBJ2-1, is ETGVTQSPTHLIKTRGQQVTLRCSSQSGHNTVSWYQQALGQGPQFIFQYYREEENGRGNFPPRFSGLQFPNYSSELNVNALELDDSALYLCASSSGGPTSSYNEQFFGPGTRLTVL.

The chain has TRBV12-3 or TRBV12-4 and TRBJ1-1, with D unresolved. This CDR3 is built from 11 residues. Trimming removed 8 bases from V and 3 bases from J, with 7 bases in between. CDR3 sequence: CASVSYTEAFF. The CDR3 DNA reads TGTGCCAGCGTTAGTTACACTGAAGCTTTCTTT.

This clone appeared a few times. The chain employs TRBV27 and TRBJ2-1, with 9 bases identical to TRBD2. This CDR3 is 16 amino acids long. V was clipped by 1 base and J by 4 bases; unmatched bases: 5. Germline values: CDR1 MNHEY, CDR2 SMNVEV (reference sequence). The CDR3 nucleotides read TGTGCCAGCAGTTTATATCGAGCGGGGGGTTACAATGAGCAGTTCTTC. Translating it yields CASSLYRAGGYNEQFF.

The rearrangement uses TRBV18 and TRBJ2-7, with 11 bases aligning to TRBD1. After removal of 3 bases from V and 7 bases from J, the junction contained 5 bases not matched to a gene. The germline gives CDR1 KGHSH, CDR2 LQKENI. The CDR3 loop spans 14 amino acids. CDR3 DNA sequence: TGTGCCAGCTCACCCGGACAGGGGGCCGAGGAGCAGTACTTC. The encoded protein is CASSPGQGAEEQYF. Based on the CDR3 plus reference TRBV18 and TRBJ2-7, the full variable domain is NAGVMQNPRHLVRRRGQEARLRCSPMKGHSHVYWYRQLPEEGLKFMVYLQKENIIDESGMPKERFSAEFPKEGPSILRIQQVVRGDSAAYFCASSPGQGAEEQYFGPGTRLTVT.

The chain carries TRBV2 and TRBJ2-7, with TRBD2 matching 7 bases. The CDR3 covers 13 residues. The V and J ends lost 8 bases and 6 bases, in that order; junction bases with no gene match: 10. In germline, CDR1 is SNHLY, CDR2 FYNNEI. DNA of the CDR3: TGTGCCAGCGGGGGGGGGATCGTGACCGAGCAGTACTTC. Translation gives CASGGGIVTEQYF.

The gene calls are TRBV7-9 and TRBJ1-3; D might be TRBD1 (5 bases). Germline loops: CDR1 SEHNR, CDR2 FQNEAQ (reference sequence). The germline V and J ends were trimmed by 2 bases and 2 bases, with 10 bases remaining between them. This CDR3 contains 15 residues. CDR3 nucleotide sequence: TGTGCCAGCAGCTTACGCGGGGGAACTGGAAACACCATATATTTT. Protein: CASSLRGGTGNTIYF.

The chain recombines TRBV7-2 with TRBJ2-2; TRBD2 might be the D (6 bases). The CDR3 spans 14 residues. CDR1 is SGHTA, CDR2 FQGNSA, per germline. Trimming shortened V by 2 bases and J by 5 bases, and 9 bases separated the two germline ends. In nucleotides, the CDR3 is TGTGCCAGCAGCTTACTAGCGAGTACCGGGGAGCTGTTTTTT. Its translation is CASSLLASTGELFF.

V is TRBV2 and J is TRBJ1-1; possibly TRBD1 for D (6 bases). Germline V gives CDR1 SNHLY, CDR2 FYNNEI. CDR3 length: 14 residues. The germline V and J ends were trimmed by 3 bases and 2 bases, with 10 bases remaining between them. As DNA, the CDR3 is TGTGCCAGCAGTGACGGGACACTAAACACTGAAGCTTTCTTT. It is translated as CASSDGTLNTEAFF.

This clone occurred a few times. DNA of the CDR3: TGTGCCAGCAGTTTACCCCAGGGAGGCTGGGAGCAGTACTTC. It is translated as CASSLPQGGWEQYF. The chain carries TRBV28 and TRBJ2-7; possible D gene TRBD2, 6 bases. Trimming stripped 2 bases from V and 7 bases from J, with 15 bases between. Germline CDR1 is MDHEN and CDR2 is SYDVKM. CDR3 length equals 14 residues.

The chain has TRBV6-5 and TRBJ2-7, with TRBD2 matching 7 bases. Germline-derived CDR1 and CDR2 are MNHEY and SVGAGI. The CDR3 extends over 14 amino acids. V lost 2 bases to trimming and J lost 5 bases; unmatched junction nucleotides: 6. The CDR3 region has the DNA TGTGCCAGCAGTTACGGGGACTACCACGACGAGCAGTACTTC. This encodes CASSYGDYHDEQYF.

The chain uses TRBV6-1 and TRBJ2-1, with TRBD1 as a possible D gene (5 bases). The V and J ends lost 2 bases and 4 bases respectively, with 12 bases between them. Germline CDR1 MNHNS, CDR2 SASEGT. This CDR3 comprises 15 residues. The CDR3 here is CASSEYRQPYNEQFF. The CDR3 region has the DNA TGTGCCAGCAGTGAATATAGACAGCCTTACAATGAGCAGTTCTTC.

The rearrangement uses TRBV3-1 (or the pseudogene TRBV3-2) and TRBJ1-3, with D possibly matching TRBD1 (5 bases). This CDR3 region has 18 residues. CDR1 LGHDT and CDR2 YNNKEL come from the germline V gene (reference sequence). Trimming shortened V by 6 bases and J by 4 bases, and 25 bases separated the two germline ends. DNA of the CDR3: TGTGCCAGCAGTCCAACCCAATCGGTGGGGCGCAGGGGAAACACCATATATTTT. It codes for CASSPTQSVGRRGNTIYF.

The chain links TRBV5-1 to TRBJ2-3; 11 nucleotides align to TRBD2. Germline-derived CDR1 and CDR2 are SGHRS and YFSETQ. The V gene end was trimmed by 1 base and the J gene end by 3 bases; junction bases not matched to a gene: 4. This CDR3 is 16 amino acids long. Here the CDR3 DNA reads TGCGCCAGCAGCTTGATACTAGCGGGGGAGACAGATACGCAGTATTTT. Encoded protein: CASSLILAGETDTQYF.

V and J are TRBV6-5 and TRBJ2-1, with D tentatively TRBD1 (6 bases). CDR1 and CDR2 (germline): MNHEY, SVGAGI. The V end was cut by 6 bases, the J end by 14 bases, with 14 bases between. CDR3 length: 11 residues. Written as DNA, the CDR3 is TGTGCCAGCAGAACGCGACAGGAGGAGTTCTTC. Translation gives CASRTRQEEFF.